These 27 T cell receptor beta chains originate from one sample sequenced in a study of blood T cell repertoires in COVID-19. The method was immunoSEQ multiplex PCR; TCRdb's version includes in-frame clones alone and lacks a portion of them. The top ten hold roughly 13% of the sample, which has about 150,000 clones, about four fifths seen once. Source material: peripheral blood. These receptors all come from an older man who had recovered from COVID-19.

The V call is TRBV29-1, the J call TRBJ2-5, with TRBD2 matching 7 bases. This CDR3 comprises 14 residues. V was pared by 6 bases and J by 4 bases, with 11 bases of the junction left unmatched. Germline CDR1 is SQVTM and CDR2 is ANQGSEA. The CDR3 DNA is TGCAGCGTCCTAGCCGGCGGGGAGGGAGAGACCCAGTACTTC. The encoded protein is CSVLAGGEGETQYF.

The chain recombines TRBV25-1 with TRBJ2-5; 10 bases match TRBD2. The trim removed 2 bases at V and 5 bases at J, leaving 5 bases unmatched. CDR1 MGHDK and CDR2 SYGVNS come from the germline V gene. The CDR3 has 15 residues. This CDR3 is CASSELAGVDETQYF. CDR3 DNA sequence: TGTGCCAGCAGTGAACTAGCGGGAGTTGATGAGACCCAGTACTTC.

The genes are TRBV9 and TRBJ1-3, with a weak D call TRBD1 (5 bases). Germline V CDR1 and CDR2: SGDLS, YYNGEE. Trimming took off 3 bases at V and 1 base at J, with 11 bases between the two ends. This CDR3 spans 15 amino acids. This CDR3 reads CASSAQQVSGNTIYF. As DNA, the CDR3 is TGTGCCAGCAGCGCTCAACAGGTTTCTGGAAACACCATATATTTT.

The CDR3 protein is CASSVSGRPQETQYF. Written as DNA, the CDR3 is TGTGCCAGCAGCGTTAGCGGGAGACCCCAAGAGACCCAGTACTTC. The gene calls are TRBV9 and TRBJ2-5, with 9 bases identical to TRBD2. CDR1 is SGDLS, CDR2 YYNGEE, per germline. V dropped 2 bases and J dropped 1; count of bases not matched to a gene: 3. The CDR3 is 15 amino acids.

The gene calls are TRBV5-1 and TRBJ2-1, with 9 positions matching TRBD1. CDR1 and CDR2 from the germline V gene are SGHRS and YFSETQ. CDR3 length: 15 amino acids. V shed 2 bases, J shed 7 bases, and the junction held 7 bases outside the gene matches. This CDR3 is CASSFGTGWRNEQFF. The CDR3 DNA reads TGCGCCAGCAGCTTCGGGACAGGGTGGAGGAATGAGCAGTTCTTC.

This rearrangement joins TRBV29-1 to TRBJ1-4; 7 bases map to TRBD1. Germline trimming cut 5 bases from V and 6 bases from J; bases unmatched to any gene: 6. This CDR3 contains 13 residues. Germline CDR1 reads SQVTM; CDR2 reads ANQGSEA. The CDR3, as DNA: TGCAGCGTTAACAGGGGCGGCGATGAAAAACTGTTTTTT. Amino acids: CSVNRGGDEKLFF.

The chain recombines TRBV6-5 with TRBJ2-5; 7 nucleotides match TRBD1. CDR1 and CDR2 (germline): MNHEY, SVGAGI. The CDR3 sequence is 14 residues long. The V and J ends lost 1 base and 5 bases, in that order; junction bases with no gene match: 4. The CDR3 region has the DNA TGTGCCAGCAGTTACTTAGGGGGCAGCGAGACCCAGTACTTC. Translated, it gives CASSYLGGSETQYF.

CDR3 sequence (DNA): TGTGCCAGCAGAATGGCCAGAAATAGCAATCAGCCCCAGCATTTT. Its translation is CASRMARNSNQPQHF. The rearrangement uses TRBV28 and TRBJ1-5, with no clear D. Germline-derived CDR1 and CDR2 are MDHEN and SYDVKM. CDR3 length: 15 residues. V lost 6 bases and J lost 0, with 12 bases in between.

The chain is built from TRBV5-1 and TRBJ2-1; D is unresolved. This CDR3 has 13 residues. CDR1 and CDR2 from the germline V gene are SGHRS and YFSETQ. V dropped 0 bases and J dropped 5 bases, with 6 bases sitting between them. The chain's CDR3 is CASSLELHNEQFF. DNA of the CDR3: TGCGCCAGCAGCTTGGAACTCCACAATGAGCAGTTCTTC. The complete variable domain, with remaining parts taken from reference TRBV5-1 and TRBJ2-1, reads KAGVTQTPRYLIKTRGQQVTLSCSPISGHRSVSWYQQTPGQGLQFLFEYFSETQRNKGNFPGRFSGRQFSNSRSEMNVSTLELGDSALYLCASSLELHNEQFFGPGTRLTVL.

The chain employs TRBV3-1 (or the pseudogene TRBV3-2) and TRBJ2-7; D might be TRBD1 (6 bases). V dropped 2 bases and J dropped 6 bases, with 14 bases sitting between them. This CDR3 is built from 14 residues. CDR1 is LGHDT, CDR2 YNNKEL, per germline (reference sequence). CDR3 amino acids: CASSQRDKDLEQYF. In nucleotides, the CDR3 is TGTGCCAGCAGCCAAAGGGACAAGGATCTCGAGCAGTACTTC.

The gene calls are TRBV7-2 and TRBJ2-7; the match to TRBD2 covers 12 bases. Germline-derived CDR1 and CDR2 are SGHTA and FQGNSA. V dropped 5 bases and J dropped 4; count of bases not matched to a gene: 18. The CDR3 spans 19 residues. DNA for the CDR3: TGTGCCAGCAGCGCTAGCGGGCTAGCGGGAGGGCCAAGGTTGTACGAGCAGTACTTC. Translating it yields CASSASGLAGGPRLYEQYF.

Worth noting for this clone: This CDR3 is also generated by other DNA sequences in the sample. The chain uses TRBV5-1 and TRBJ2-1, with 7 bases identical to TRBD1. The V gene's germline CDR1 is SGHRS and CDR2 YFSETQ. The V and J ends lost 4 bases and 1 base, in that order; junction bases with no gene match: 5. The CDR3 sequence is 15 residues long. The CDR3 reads CASSPGTDSYNEQFF. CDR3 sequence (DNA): TGCGCCAGCAGCCCAGGGACAGATTCCTACAATGAGCAGTTCTTC.

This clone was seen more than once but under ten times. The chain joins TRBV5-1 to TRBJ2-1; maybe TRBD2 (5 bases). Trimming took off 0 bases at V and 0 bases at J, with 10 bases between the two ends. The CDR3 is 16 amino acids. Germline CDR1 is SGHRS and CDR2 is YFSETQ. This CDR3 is CASSLGAGTSYNEQFF. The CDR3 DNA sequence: TGCGCCAGCAGCTTGGGGGCGGGTACCTCCTACAATGAGCAGTTCTTC.

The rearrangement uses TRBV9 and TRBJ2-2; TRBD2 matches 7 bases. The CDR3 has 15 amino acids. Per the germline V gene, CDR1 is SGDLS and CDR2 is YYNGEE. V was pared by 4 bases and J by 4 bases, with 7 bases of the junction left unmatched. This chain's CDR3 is CASSPHGGTTGELFF. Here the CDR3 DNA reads TGTGCCAGCAGCCCCCACGGGGGGACCACCGGGGAGCTGTTTTTT.

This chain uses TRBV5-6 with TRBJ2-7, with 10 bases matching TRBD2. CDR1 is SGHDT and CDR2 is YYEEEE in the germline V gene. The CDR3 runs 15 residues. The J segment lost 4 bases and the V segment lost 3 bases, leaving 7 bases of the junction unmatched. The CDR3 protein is CASSWLAGEGYEQYF. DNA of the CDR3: TGTGCCAGCAGCTGGCTAGCGGGAGAAGGGTACGAGCAGTACTTC.

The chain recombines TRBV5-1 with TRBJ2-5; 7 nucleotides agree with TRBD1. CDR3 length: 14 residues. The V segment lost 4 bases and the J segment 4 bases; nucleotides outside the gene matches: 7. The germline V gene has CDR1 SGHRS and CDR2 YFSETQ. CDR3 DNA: TGCGCCAGCAGCCCAGAACAGGGGTTAGAGACCCAGTACTTC. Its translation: CASSPEQGLETQYF.

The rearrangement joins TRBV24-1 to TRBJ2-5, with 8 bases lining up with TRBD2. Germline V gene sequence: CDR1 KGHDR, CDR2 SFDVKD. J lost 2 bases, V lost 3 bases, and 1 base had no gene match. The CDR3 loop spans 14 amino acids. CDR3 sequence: CATSDIAGQETQYF. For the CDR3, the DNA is TGTGCCACCAGTGATATAGCGGGACAAGAGACCCAGTACTTC.

CDR3 amino acids: CASSSQGLGRGQPQHF. The DNA for the CDR3 is TGTGCCAGCAGTTCACAGGGTCTGGGTCGGGGTCAGCCCCAGCATTTT. V is TRBV27 and J is TRBJ1-5, with a possible D match to TRBD1 (6 bases). Trimming took off 4 bases at V and 6 bases at J, with 19 bases between the two ends. The length of the CDR3 is 16 residues. In germline, CDR1 is MNHEY, CDR2 SMNVEV (reference sequence).

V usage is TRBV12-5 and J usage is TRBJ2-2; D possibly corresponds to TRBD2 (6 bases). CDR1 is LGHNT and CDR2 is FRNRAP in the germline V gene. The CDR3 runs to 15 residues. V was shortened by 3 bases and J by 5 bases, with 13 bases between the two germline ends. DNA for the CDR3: TGTGCTAGTGGTTTTGGGGGAGGCGGAACCGGGGAGCTGTTTTTT. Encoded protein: CASGFGGGGTGELFF.

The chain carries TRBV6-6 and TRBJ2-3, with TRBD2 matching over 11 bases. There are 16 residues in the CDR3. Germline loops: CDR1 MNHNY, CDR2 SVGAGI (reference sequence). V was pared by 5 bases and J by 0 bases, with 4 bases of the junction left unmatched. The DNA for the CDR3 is TGTGCCAGCAGTCTAGCGGGAGGCTATAGCACAGATACGCAGTATTTT. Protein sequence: CASSLAGGYSTDTQYF.

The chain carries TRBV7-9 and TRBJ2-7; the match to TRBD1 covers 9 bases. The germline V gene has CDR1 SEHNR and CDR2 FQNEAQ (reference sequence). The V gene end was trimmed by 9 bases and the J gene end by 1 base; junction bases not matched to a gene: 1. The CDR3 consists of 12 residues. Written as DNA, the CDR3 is TGTGCCAGTGGACAGGGGTCCTACGAGCAGTACTTC. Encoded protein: CASGQGSYEQYF.

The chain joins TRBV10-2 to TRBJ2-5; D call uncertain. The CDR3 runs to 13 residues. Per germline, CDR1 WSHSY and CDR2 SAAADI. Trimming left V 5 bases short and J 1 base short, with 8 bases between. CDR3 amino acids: CASSSSVQETQYF. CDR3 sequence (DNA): TGCGCCAGCAGTTCGTCAGTCCAAGAGACCCAGTACTTC.

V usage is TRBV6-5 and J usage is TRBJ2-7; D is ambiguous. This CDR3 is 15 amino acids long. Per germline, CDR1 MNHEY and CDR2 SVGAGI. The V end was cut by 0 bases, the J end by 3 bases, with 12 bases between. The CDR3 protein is CASSYSRRFGYEQYF. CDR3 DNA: TGTGCCAGCAGTTACTCGAGGCGGTTTGGCTACGAGCAGTACTTC.

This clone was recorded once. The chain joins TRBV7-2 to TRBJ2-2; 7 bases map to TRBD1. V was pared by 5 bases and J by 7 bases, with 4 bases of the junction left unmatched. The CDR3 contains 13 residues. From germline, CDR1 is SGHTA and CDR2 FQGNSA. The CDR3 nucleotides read TGTGCCAGCAGCGCCGACAGGGTCGGGGAGCTGTTTTTT. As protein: CASSADRVGELFF.

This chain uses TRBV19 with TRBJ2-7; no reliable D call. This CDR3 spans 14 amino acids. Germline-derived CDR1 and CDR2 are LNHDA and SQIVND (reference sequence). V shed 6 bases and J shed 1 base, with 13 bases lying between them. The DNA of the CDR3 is TGTGCCAGTAGCGAAGGTGAGGTATCCTACGAGCAGTACTTC. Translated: CASSEGEVSYEQYF.

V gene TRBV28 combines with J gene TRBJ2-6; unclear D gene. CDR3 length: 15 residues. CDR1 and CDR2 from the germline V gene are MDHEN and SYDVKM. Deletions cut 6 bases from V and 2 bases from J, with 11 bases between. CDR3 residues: CASSPQYPGANVLTF. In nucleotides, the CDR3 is TGTGCCAGCAGCCCCCAGTATCCTGGGGCCAACGTCCTGACTTTC.

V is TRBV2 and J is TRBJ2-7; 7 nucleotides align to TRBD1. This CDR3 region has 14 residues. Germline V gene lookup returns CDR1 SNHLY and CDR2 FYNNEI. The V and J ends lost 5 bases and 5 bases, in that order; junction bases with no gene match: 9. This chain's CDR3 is CASSPDRVRHEQYF. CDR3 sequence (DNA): TGTGCCAGCAGTCCAGACAGGGTTAGGCACGAGCAGTACTTC.